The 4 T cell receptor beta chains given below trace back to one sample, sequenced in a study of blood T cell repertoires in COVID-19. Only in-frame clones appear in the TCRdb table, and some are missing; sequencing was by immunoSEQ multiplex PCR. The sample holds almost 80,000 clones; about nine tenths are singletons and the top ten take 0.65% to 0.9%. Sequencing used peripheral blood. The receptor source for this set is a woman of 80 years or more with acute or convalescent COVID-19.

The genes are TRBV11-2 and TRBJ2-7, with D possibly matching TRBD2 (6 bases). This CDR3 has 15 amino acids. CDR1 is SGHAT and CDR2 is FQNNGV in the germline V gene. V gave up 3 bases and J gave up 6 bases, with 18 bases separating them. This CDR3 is CASSFQEGLAAEQYF. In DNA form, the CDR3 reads TGTGCCAGCAGCTTCCAAGAGGGACTGGCCGCCGAGCAGTACTTC.

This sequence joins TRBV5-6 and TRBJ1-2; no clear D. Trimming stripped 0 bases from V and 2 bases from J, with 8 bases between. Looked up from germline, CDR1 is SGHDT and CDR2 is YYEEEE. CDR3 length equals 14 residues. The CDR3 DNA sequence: TGTGCCAGCAGCTTGGTCGGTACGAACTATGGCTACACCTTC. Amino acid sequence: CASSLVGTNYGYTF.

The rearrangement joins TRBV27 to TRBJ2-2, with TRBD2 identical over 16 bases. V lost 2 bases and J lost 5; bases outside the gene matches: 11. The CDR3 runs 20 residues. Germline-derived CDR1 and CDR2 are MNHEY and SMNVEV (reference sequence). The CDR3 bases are TGTGCCAGCAGTTTAGCCCGGGGACTAGCGGGAGGGCCGAGGACCGGGGAGCTGTTTTTT. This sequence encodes CASSLARGLAGGPRTGELFF.

CDR3 nucleotides: TGTGCCAGCAGTTTGGAGGGAAGCTTTGCCTATGGCTACACCTTC. It is translated as CASSLEGSFAYGYTF. The chain links TRBV27 to TRBJ1-2; D gene unclear. In germline, CDR1 is MNHEY, CDR2 SMNVEV (reference sequence). CDR3 length: 15 amino acids. V lost 3 bases, J lost 4 bases, and 15 bases lay in between.